This entry lists 18 T cell receptor beta chains sequenced from one sample in a study of blood T cell repertoires in COVID-19. Libraries were prepared by immunoSEQ multiplex PCR; TCRdb keeps only in-frame clonotypes and omits some of them. Here the sample spans roughly 130,000 clones, about four fifths being singletons. The material sequenced was peripheral blood. The receptors shown here come from a man between 60 and 75 years old with active or convalescent COVID-19.

The rearrangement joins TRBV6-2 or TRBV6-3 to TRBJ1-5; D might be TRBD1 (5 bases). Germline lookup yields CDR1 MNHEY and CDR2 SVGEGT. CDR3 length: 14 amino acids. V was trimmed by 5 bases and J by 7 bases, leaving 15 bases between them. The CDR3 DNA reads as TGTGCCAGCAGTCCGACACACCCAGGGCAGCCCCAGCATTTT. Its protein product is CASSPTHPGQPQHF.

The V call is TRBV19, the J call TRBJ1-6, with TRBD1 matching over 9 bases. Germline CDR1 reads LNHDA; CDR2 reads SQIVND (reference sequence). CDR3 size: 16 residues. The V segment lost 6 bases and the J segment 10 bases; nucleotides outside the gene matches: 13. The CDR3 nucleotides are TGTGCCAGTAGAGAGACGGACAGGGGACTTTGGTCACCCCTCCACTTT. Translation gives CASRETDRGLWSPLHF.

The genes are TRBV21-1 and TRBJ2-5; whether TRBD2, the table's D call, matches the DNA was not checked. TRBV21-1 is designated a pseudogene. The CDR3 has 17 amino acids. Here the CDR3 reads CASSLIIAGGVLQTQYF. The CDR3 nucleotides read TGTGCCAGCAGCCTAATAATAGCGGGAGGGGTTTTGCAGACCCAGTACTTC.

This clone was counted once. The junction differs from germline at one of its ends, possibly a read error. V is TRBV29-1 and J is TRBJ2-1, with 8 bases fitting TRBD2. Germline CDR1 SQVTM, CDR2 ANQGSEA. The CDR3 totals 14 residues. This CDR3 reads CGVSRGGSSNEQFF. The CDR3 DNA is TGCGGCGTTTCCCGGGGGGGGTCTAGCAATGAGCAGTTCTTC.

This clone was seen just once. The chain links TRBV5-4 to TRBJ2-3; weak D call: TRBD2 (6 bases). Germline V gene lookup returns CDR1 SGHNT and CDR2 YYREEE (reference sequence). The CDR3 sequence is 16 residues long. Between the trimmed V and J ends, which lost 3 bases and 2 bases, there was a span of 16 bases. This CDR3 reads CASSWDFPTSTDTQYF. CDR3 DNA sequence: TGTGCCAGCAGCTGGGACTTCCCGACCTCCACAGATACGCAGTATTTT.

The chain has TRBV5-1 and TRBJ1-3, with D tentatively TRBD1 (5 bases). CDR1 is SGHRS and CDR2 is YFSETQ in the germline V gene. There are 12 residues in the CDR3. V lost 7 bases and J 8 bases, leaving 13 bases between the germline ends. CDR3 nucleotides: TGCGCCAGCGGAGGGGAGGGAGACACCATATATTTT. This codes for CASGGEGDTIYF. The whole variable domain, filled in from reference TRBV5-1 and TRBJ1-3, reads KAGVTQTPRYLIKTRGQQVTLSCSPISGHRSVSWYQQTPGQGLQFLFEYFSETQRNKGNFPGRFSGRQFSNSRSEMNVSTLELGDSALYLCASGGEGDTIYFGEGSWLTVV.

The rearrangement joins TRBV11-2 to TRBJ2-2; 14 positions match TRBD2. This CDR3 is built from 16 residues. The V and J ends lost 4 bases and 3 bases, in that order; junction bases with no gene match: 1. The V gene's germline CDR1 is SGHAT and CDR2 FQNNGV. CDR3 sequence reads: CASSSGLAGDTGELFF. The CDR3 coding sequence is TGTGCCAGCAGCTCGGGACTAGCGGGAGACACCGGGGAGCTGTTTTTT.

This clone has a single count. J is TRBJ2-2 and V is TRBV7-9, with TRBD2 identical over 7 bases. Germline values: CDR1 SEHNR, CDR2 FQNEAQ (reference sequence). V gave up 2 bases and J gave up 4 bases; unmatched junction bases: 10. The CDR3 runs 17 residues. The chain's CDR3 is CASSLSGTLGGTGELFF. In DNA, the CDR3 is TGTGCCAGCAGCTTAAGCGGGACCCTCGGAGGCACCGGGGAGCTGTTTTTT. The full variable domain, completed using reference TRBV7-9 and TRBJ2-2, is DTGVSQNPRHKITKRGQNVTFRCDPISEHNRLYWYRQTLGQGPEFLTYFQNEAQLEKSRLLSDRFSAERPKGSFSTLEIQRTEQGDSAMYLCASSLSGTLGGTGELFFGEGSRLTVL.

This clone was counted a few times. The chain links TRBV9 to TRBJ2-3; D call uncertain. CDR3 size: 14 residues. The ends were cut back, 0 bases at V and 6 bases at J, with 11 bases in the middle. Germline CDR1 SGDLS, CDR2 YYNGEE. Here the CDR3 DNA reads TGTGCCAGCAGCGTAGCCCAAACGCGGGATACGCAGTATTTT. This sequence encodes CASSVAQTRDTQYF.

This chain links TRBV6-5 with TRBJ2-4, with TRBD2 as a possible D gene (5 bases). The CDR3 totals 13 residues. Trimming removed 8 bases from V and 0 bases from J, with 8 bases in between. From germline, CDR1 is MNHEY and CDR2 SVGAGI. The CDR3 sequence is CASQGLAKNIQYF. The DNA of the CDR3 is TGTGCCAGCCAAGGACTAGCCAAAAACATTCAGTACTTC.

The chain joins TRBV14 to TRBJ2-7; TRBD2 aligns across 8 bases. The CDR3 has 15 amino acids. Germline values: CDR1 SGHDN, CDR2 FVKESK. J was trimmed by 2 bases and V by 2 bases; bases with no gene match: 5. In nucleotides, the CDR3 is TGTGCCAGCAGCCAATACCTCGGGGGGGCCTACGAGCAGTACTTC. Its protein product is CASSQYLGGAYEQYF.

The rearrangement uses TRBV30 and TRBJ1-4; 8 bases map to TRBD1. The trim removed 3 bases at V and 8 bases at J, leaving 8 bases unmatched. The CDR3 has 14 residues. Germline values: CDR1 GTSNPN, CDR2 SVGIG (reference sequence). The CDR3 sequence: CAWSMQGAGEKLFF. In nucleotides, the CDR3 is TGTGCCTGGAGCATGCAGGGGGCTGGGGAAAAACTGTTTTTT.

The V call is TRBV2, the J call TRBJ1-2, with D unresolved. The CDR3 covers 11 residues. Between the trimmed V and J ends, which lost 5 bases and 5 bases, there was a span of 6 bases. CDR1 and CDR2 from the germline V gene are SNHLY and FYNNEI. The CDR3 bases are TGTGCCAGCAGTCGGGGTTATGGCTACACCTTC. Its translation is CASSRGYGYTF. Full variable domain (rest looked up from reference TRBV2 and TRBJ1-2): EPEVTQTPSHQVTQMGQEVILRCVPISNHLYFYWYRQILGQKVEFLVSFYNNEISEKSEIFDDQFSVERPDGSNFTLKIRSTKLEDSAMYFCASSRGYGYTFGSGTRLTVV.

In DNA form, the CDR3 reads TGTGCCAGCAGTCGACAGGGGGCTGGAGGAAACACCATATATTTT. Protein product: CASSRQGAGGNTIYF. The V and J genes are TRBV28 and TRBJ1-3; 10 nucleotides align to TRBD1. The V gene's germline CDR1 is MDHEN and CDR2 SYDVKM. V dropped 5 bases and J dropped 4; count of bases not matched to a gene: 5. The CDR3 runs to 15 residues.

The sample holds a few counts of this clone. The chain is built from TRBV19 and TRBJ2-2; 9 bases line up with TRBD1. Germline loops: CDR1 LNHDA, CDR2 SQIVND (reference sequence). The CDR3 has 15 amino acids. The V and J ends lost 2 bases and 3 bases, in that order; junction bases with no gene match: 1. The CDR3 protein is CASSIRQGDTGELFF. CDR3 nucleotide sequence: TGTGCCAGTAGTATAAGACAGGGGGACACCGGGGAGCTGTTTTTT.

The rearrangement links TRBV5-1 to TRBJ1-1, with D unclear. The CDR3 spans 14 residues. Germline loops: CDR1 SGHRS, CDR2 YFSETQ. V was trimmed by 4 bases and J by 4 bases, leaving 14 bases between them. This CDR3 reads CASSRSALGTEAFF. The CDR3 nucleotides read TGCGCCAGCAGCCGTTCCGCCCTAGGCACTGAAGCTTTCTTT.

V and J are TRBV24-1 and TRBJ2-5; 11 bases are shared with TRBD1. The CDR3 sequence is 17 residues long. Per the germline V gene, CDR1 is KGHDR and CDR2 is SFDVKD. With 4 bases clipped from V and 4 bases from J, the junction kept 10 bases outside the gene matches. The CDR3, as DNA: TGTGCCACCAGTGACTCCCCGGACAGGGGGCTTGGAGAGACCCAGTACTTC. It yields the protein CATSDSPDRGLGETQYF.

The chain combines TRBV14 with TRBJ2-7; 11 bases match TRBD1. CDR1 SGHDN and CDR2 FVKESK come from the germline V gene. V was pared by 4 bases and J by 4 bases, with 6 bases of the junction left unmatched. CDR3 length: 15 amino acids. For the CDR3, the DNA is TGTGCCAGCAGCCGTGGACAGGGGGCTGGGTACGAGCAGTACTTC. Translation gives CASSRGQGAGYEQYF.